A selection of T cell receptor beta chains follows, all from one sample in a study of response to subunit inactivated influenza vaccine. MiXCR, applied by TCRdb to the RT-PCR reads, yields one record per CDR3 protein. The data contain about 780,000 distinct CDR3 sequences, less than 20% of them seen just once; the ten biggest clones take up approximately 10%. The source material was PBMCs from blood, sampled roughly 5 days after vaccination. These receptors all stem from a middle-aged man who received an inactivated influenza vaccine. CDR3s include the opening cysteine and the closing phenylalanine or tryptophan. A D gene is named only where the DNA matches it firmly. Size tells how often a clone was seen (once, few, many) or the class of an expanded clone, and some rows leave it out.

CASSFSFGEQFF,TGTGCCAGCAGTTTCAGTTTCGGAGAGCAGTTCTTC,TRBV6-2/TRBV6-3,.,TRBJ2-1,few
CASRGTGRQRELFF,TGTGCCAGCAGAGGGACTGGCAGGCAAAGGGAGCTGTTTTTT,TRBV6-1,.,TRBJ2-2,.
CASSLAASGRANEQFF,TGCGCCAGCAGCTTGGCCGCTAGCGGGAGGGCCAATGAGCAGTTCTTC,TRBV5-1,TRBD2,TRBJ2-1,once
CASSRPGHTDTQYF,TGTGCCAGCAGCCGCCCTGGGCACACAGATACGCAGTATTTT,TRBV12-3/TRBV12-4,.,TRBJ2-3,few
CASSLDNRAEQYF,TGTGCCAGCAGCTTGGACAACCGGGCCGAGCAGTACTTC,TRBV7-8,.,TRBJ2-7,few
CSARGGNKDDEQYF,TGCAGTGCCAGGGGTGGTAACAAGGACGACGAGCAGTACTTC,TRBV20-1,.,TRBJ2-7,.
CASALRGGMDGYTF,TGTGCCAGCGCCCTTAGAGGGGGTATGGATGGCTACACCTTC,TRBV27,.,TRBJ1-2,.
CASSFMGTLGDIQYF,TGTGCCAGCAGCTTCATGGGGACCCTGGGAGACATTCAGTACTTC,TRBV7-3,.,TRBJ2-4,.
CASSPRGAEYNEQFF,TGCGCCAGCAGCCCGAGGGGCGCCGAGTACAATGAGCAGTTCTTC,TRBV4-3,.,TRBJ2-1,.
CASSASWETQYF,TGTGCCAGCAGCGCTTCGTGGGAGACCCAGTACTTC,TRBV9,.,TRBJ2-5,.
CSARVSTGGTYEQYF,TGCAGTGCTAGAGTTTCGACGGGAGGAACCTACGAGCAGTACTTC,TRBV20-1,TRBD2,TRBJ2-7,.
CASSYTGNIQYF,TGTGCCAGCAGTTACACAGGAAACATTCAGTACTTC,TRBV12-3/TRBV12-4,.,TRBJ2-4,few
CASRTGGAYNEQFF,TGTGCCAGCAGGACAGGGGGGGCCTACAATGAGCAGTTCTTC,TRBV6-2/TRBV6-3,TRBD1,TRBJ2-1,many
CASSTTVRYGYTF,TGTGCCAGCAGCACGACAGTTCGCTATGGCTACACCTTC,TRBV7-9,.,TRBJ1-2,few
CASSGPVSTDTQYF,TGTGCCAGCAGCGGCCCGGTTAGCACAGATACGCAGTATTTT,TRBV12-3/TRBV12-4,.,TRBJ2-3,.
CASSSRTVTETQYF,TGTGCCAGCAGTTCGAGGACGGTAACCGAGACCCAGTACTTC,TRBV6-5,.,TRBJ2-5,.
CASNHWREDIGELFF,TGTGCCAGCAATCATTGGAGGGAAGACATCGGGGAGCTGTTTTTT,TRBV7-2,.,TRBJ2-2,few
CATSRDSLGVEAFF,TGTGCCACCAGCAGAGATAGCCTCGGGGTTGAAGCTTTCTTT,TRBV15,.,TRBJ1-1,few
CASSRGQGRVDYYGYTF,TGTGCCAGCAGCCGGGGACAGGGGCGGGTTGATTACTATGGCTACACCTTC,TRBV2,TRBD1,TRBJ1-2,.
CASSWDRGEQYF,TGTGCCAGCAGCTGGGACAGGGGCGAGCAGTACTTC,TRBV7-9,TRBD1,TRBJ2-7,.
CASSGRDTAEAFF,TGCGCCAGCAGCGGCCGGGACACCGCTGAAGCTTTCTTT,TRBV5-1,.,TRBJ1-1,many
CASKKRDAYTGELFF,TGTGCCAGCAAGAAACGGGACGCGTACACCGGGGAGCTGTTTTTT,TRBV11-2,.,TRBJ2-2,.
CASSFPPDGYQETQYF,TGCGCCAGCAGCTTCCCCCCGGACGGGTACCAAGAGACCCAGTACTTC,TRBV5-1,.,TRBJ2-5,.
CASSLDPSVSYGYTF,TGCGCCAGCAGCTTGGACCCTAGTGTGTCCTATGGCTACACCTTC,TRBV5-1,.,TRBJ1-2,.
CSARDRDPPWGAFF,TGCAGTGCTAGAGATCGAGACCCTCCCTGGGGAGCTTTCTTT,TRBV20-1,.,TRBJ1-1,few
CATSRDVNRNASPLHF,TGTGCCACCAGCAGAGATGTAAACAGGAACGCGTCACCCCTCCACTTT,TRBV15,.,TRBJ1-6,few
CASSQGIEGLAADTQYF,TGCGCCAGCAGCCAAGGAATAGAGGGACTAGCAGCAGATACGCAGTATTTT,TRBV4-3,TRBD2,TRBJ2-3,many
CATAGGAKNIQYF,TGTGCCACCGCAGGGGGAGCCAAAAACATTCAGTACTTC,TRBV24-1,TRBD1,TRBJ2-4,.
CSAEGTVSYEQYF,TGCAGTGCTGAAGGGACCGTCTCCTACGAGCAGTACTTC,TRBV20-1,.,TRBJ2-7,.
CASSGGTSGTTDTQYF,TGCGCCAGCAGCGGCGGGACTAGCGGGACTACAGATACGCAGTATTTT,TRBV5-1,TRBD2,TRBJ2-3,few
CATSDLLTSGRIHEQFF,TGTGCCACCAGTGACCTATTGACTAGCGGGAGGATTCATGAGCAGTTCTTC,TRBV24-1,TRBD2,TRBJ2-1,many
CSARGGLAGGPGETQYF,TGCAGTGCTAGGGGTGGACTAGCGGGAGGGCCGGGGGAGACCCAGTACTTC,TRBV20-1,TRBD2,TRBJ2-5,.
CASSYSMLAGGPKDTQYF,TGTGCCAGCAGTTACTCGATGCTGGCGGGAGGCCCAAAAGATACGCAGTATTTT,TRBV6-5,TRBD2,TRBJ2-3,many
CASSQRGANTGELFF,TGTGCCAGCAGCCAAAGGGGCGCGAACACCGGGGAGCTGTTTTTT,TRBV4-2,.,TRBJ2-2,.
CASSLGGLGGNQPQHF,TGCGCCAGCAGCTTGGGAGGGTTAGGAGGCAATCAGCCCCAGCATTTT,TRBV5-1,.,TRBJ1-5,.
CASSYRVGNSPLHF,TGTGCCAGCAGTTATCGGGTTGGGAATTCACCCCTCCACTTT,TRBV6-2/TRBV6-3,.,TRBJ1-6,.
CASSPRSGGYNEQFF,TGTGCCAGCAGCCCTCGTAGCGGGGGGTACAATGAGCAGTTCTTC,TRBV7-2,TRBD2,TRBJ2-1,few
CASSLALNNYGYTF,TGTGCCAGCAGCTTAGCGCTAAATAACTATGGCTACACCTTC,TRBV7-2,.,TRBJ1-2,few
CASSAGTGGTYEQYF,TGCGCCAGCAGCGCCGGGACAGGGGGGACGTACGAGCAGTACTTC,TRBV5-1,TRBD1,TRBJ2-7,few
CAISEGTGYGYTF,TGTGCCATCAGTGAGGGGACGGGGTATGGCTACACCTTC,TRBV10-3,.,TRBJ1-2,.
CASSLGTGGHEQYF,TGTGCCAGCAGCTTAGGCACAGGGGGTCACGAGCAGTACTTC,TRBV7-8,TRBD1,TRBJ2-7,.
CASSQDLGEYEQYF,TGCGCCAGCAGCCAAGATTTAGGGGAATACGAGCAGTACTTC,TRBV4-3,.,TRBJ2-7,few
CASNSWGRGTDTQYF,TGTGCCAGCAATTCTTGGGGGAGGGGCACAGATACGCAGTATTTT,TRBV12-3/TRBV12-4,TRBD2,TRBJ2-3,many
CSVERQGGETQYF,TGCAGCGTCGAGAGACAGGGCGGGGAGACCCAGTACTTC,TRBV29-1,TRBD1,TRBJ2-5,.
CATSRDQDEQYF,TGTGCCACCAGCAGAGATCAGGACGAGCAGTACTTC,TRBV15,.,TRBJ2-7,few
CASSFSGTGGYGYTF,TGTGCCAGCAGCTTCTCCGGGACAGGGGGCTATGGCTACACCTTC,TRBV7-2,TRBD1,TRBJ1-2,.
CASSTQAGGSYNEQFF,TGTGCCAGCAGCACGCAAGCGGGAGGCTCCTACAATGAGCAGTTCTTC,TRBV7-8,TRBD2,TRBJ2-1,few
CASSSSSRGSPVF,TGTGCCAGCTCCTCCTCCTCCCGGGGATCCCCTGTCTTC,TRBV7-3,.,TRBJ2-1,.
CASSWAGGKYEAFF,TGTGCCAGCAGTTGGGCAGGGGGCAAATATGAAGCTTTCTTT,TRBV7-2,TRBD1,TRBJ1-1,many
CASSQDRGAWEKLFF,TGTGCCAGCAGCCAAGATAGAGGGGCATGGGAAAAACTGTTTTTT,TRBV4-2,.,TRBJ1-4,.
CASGDRTASSYNEQFF,TGTGCTAGTGGGGACCGGACAGCGAGCTCCTACAATGAGCAGTTCTTC,TRBV12-5,.,TRBJ2-1,.
CASGPTDTQYF,TGTGCCAGCGGCCCCACAGATACGCAGTATTTT,TRBV28,.,TRBJ2-3,.
CAARRDQGDNEQFF,TGTGCCGCCCGAAGGGACCAAGGGGACAATGAGCAGTTCTTC,TRBV7-2,.,TRBJ2-1,few
CASRGLGRNEQFF,TGCGCCAGCAGGGGACTAGGGCGGAATGAGCAGTTCTTC,TRBV4-1,TRBD2,TRBJ2-1,few
CASSLSYMNTEAFF,TGTGCCAGCAGCTTATCGTACATGAACACTGAAGCTTTCTTT,TRBV7-2,.,TRBJ1-1,.
CASSSRGYNQPQHF,TGTGCCAGCAGTTCCAGGGGTTACAATCAGCCCCAGCATTTT,TRBV6-5,.,TRBJ1-5,few
CSAPELTAELLTYEQYF,TGCAGTGCTCCGGAATTGACAGCCGAGCTACTTACCTACGAGCAGTACTTC,TRBV20-1,.,TRBJ2-7,.
CASTNSGRALNEQFF,TGTGCCAGCACCAATAGCGGGAGGGCTTTAAATGAGCAGTTCTTC,TRBV2,TRBD2,TRBJ2-1,once
CASSWDSSYNSPLHF,TGTGCCAGCAGCTGGGACAGCTCCTATAATTCACCCCTCCACTTT,TRBV6-2/TRBV6-3,TRBD1,TRBJ1-6,few
CASSQDRVETQYF,TGTGCCAGCAGCCAGGACAGGGTGGAGACCCAGTACTTC,TRBV2,TRBD1,TRBJ2-5,many